Each of the 32 T cell receptor beta chains below was sequenced from the same sample in a study of T-cell reconstitution after alpha-beta-depleted transplantation in children. During its preparation, the TCRbeta library received unique molecular identifiers. Via MiXCR, TCRdb re-called the PCR reads, giving one row per CDR3 protein. The table lists around 600,000 distinct CDR3 sequences, 23% of them singletons, with over 12% in the top ten. The sequencing used PBMCs, mostly from graft donor cells, collected 360 days after TCRalphabeta/CD19-depleted stem cell transplant. Receptor source: a boy younger than two who had a stem cell transplant for acute myeloid leukemia, so the T cells may come from the graft donor.

This clonotype has a count of ten or more. This sequence joins TRBV29-1 and TRBJ1-4; no clear D gene. The CDR3 loop spans 11 amino acids. The V gene's germline CDR1 is SQVTM and CDR2 ANQGSEA. Trimming took 2 bases from V and 8 from J, leaving 6 bases between them. CDR3 nucleotides: TGCAGCGTTGAACTGGGAGAAAAACTGTTTTTT. Amino acids: CSVELGEKLFF. The entire variable domain, with the rest obtained from reference TRBV29-1 and TRBJ1-4, is as follows: SAVISQKPSRDICQRGTSLTIQCQVDSQVTMMFWYRQQPGQSLTLIATANQGSEATYESGFVIDKFPISRPNLTFSTLTVSNMSPEDSSIYLCSVELGEKLFFGSGTQLSVL.

This clonotype was recorded many times. The chain has TRBV6-5 and TRBJ2-2; a possible D gene is TRBD1 (5 bases). V shed 2 bases and J shed 0 bases, with 7 bases lying between them. CDR1 MNHEY and CDR2 SVGAGI come from the germline V gene. The CDR3 consists of 15 residues. The CDR3 reads CASSYETANTGELFF. Here the CDR3 DNA reads TGTGCCAGCAGTTACGAGACAGCGAACACCGGGGAGCTGTTTTTT.

This clonotype was seen only a few times. V gene TRBV4-2 combines with J gene TRBJ2-3, with TRBD1 as a possible D gene (5 bases). CDR3 length: 16 residues. The germline gives CDR1 LGHNA, CDR2 YNFKEQ. V was trimmed by 0 bases and J by 4 bases, leaving 14 bases between them. The CDR3 spells CASSQEGRAFADTQYF. CDR3 coding DNA: TGTGCCAGCAGCCAAGAGGGCAGGGCTTTTGCAGATACGCAGTATTTT.

V and J are TRBV12-3 or TRBV12-4 and TRBJ2-6; possibly TRBD1 for D (6 bases). The CDR3 is 15 residues long. With 5 bases removed from V and 4 bases from J, the gap between germline ends came to 12 bases. The CDR3 nucleotides read TGTGCCAGCAGTCCAGGGGCGCAGGGGGCCAACGTCCTGACTTTC. This sequence encodes CASSPGAQGANVLTF.

This clonotype was picked up one time. The chain joins TRBV30 to TRBJ2-3; TRBD1 matches at 7 bases. V shed 1 base and J 8 bases; nucleotides not matched to a gene: 3. This CDR3 is built from 12 residues. Germline CDR1 GTSNPN, CDR2 SVGIG (reference sequence). The CDR3, as DNA: TGTGCCTGGAGTGGACAGGGCGGTACGCAGTATTTT. Protein sequence: CAWSGQGGTQYF. The complete variable domain, with remaining parts taken from reference TRBV30 and TRBJ2-3, reads SQTIHQWPATLVQPVGSPLSLECTVEGTSNPNLYWYRQAAGRGLQLLFYSVGIGQISSEVPQNLSASRPQDRQFILSSKKLLLSDSGFYLCAWSGQGGTQYFGPGTRLTVL.

There are many counts of this clonotype. V and J are TRBV7-2 and TRBJ2-3; 7 bases are a match to TRBD1. CDR1 and CDR2 from the germline V gene are SGHTA and FQGNSA. V trimming: 5 bases; J trimming: 1 base; junction bases outside the gene matches: 12. This CDR3 region has 17 residues. The CDR3 DNA reads TGTGCCAGCAGCCCCATTCCGCGACAGGGCGGCACAGATACGCAGTATTTT. Translation gives CASSPIPRQGGTDTQYF.

J is TRBJ1-1 and V is TRBV12-3 or TRBV12-4; D call uncertain. Trimming stripped 3 bases from V and 2 bases from J, with 7 bases between. This CDR3 has 13 residues. The CDR3 DNA reads TGTGCCAGCAGTTTTTATGCCAACACTGAAGCTTTCTTT. Protein sequence: CASSFYANTEAFF.

This chain joins TRBV20-1 and TRBJ2-5, with TRBD2 matching over 14 bases. Germline CDR1 DFQATT, CDR2 SNEGSKA (reference sequence). The V and J ends lost 5 bases and 3 bases, in that order; junction bases with no gene match: 11. CDR3 length equals 17 residues. The CDR3 is CSAHSWATSGGEETQYF. CDR3 nucleotides: TGCAGTGCTCACTCTTGGGCGACTAGCGGGGGGGAAGAGACCCAGTACTTC.

This clonotype turned up a few times. The gene calls are TRBV27 and TRBJ2-1; D gene ambiguous. The CDR3 is 12 residues long. Germline CDR1 MNHEY, CDR2 SMNVEV (reference sequence). V lost 4 bases to trimming and J lost 8 bases, with 9 bases between them. CDR3 residues: CASSSIADEQFF. The DNA of the CDR3 is TGTGCCAGCAGTTCAATCGCGGATGAGCAGTTCTTC.

The chain links TRBV2 to TRBJ2-1, with 9 bases matching TRBD2. The germline V gene has CDR1 SNHLY and CDR2 FYNNEI. CDR3 length: 16 amino acids. The V segment lost 6 bases and the J segment 7 bases; nucleotides outside the gene matches: 13. The CDR3 region is CASSALSAGGANEQFF. In DNA, the CDR3 is TGTGCCAGCAGCGCCCTCTCAGCGGGGGGAGCAAATGAGCAGTTCTTC.

V and J are TRBV7-2 and TRBJ2-1, with 9 nucleotides matching TRBD1. Germline-derived CDR1 and CDR2 are SGHTA and FQGNSA. CDR3 length equals 21 residues. Unmatched junction bases numbered 23, after V lost 4 bases and J lost 4 bases. CDR3 sequence: CASSYPTLTGGGKRGYNEQFF. CDR3 nucleotides: TGTGCCAGCAGCTATCCGACACTTACAGGGGGCGGGAAGCGGGGATACAATGAGCAGTTCTTC. Supplemented by reference TRBV7-2 and TRBJ2-1, the full variable domain reads GAGVSQSPSNKVTEKGKDVELRCDPISGHTALYWYRQSLGQGLEFLIYFQGNSAPDKSGLPSDRFSAERTGGSVSTLTIQRTQQEDSAVYLCASSYPTLTGGGKRGYNEQFFGPGTRLTVL.

V and J are TRBV12-3 or TRBV12-4 and TRBJ2-7, with 8 nucleotides matching TRBD1. This CDR3 is 16 amino acids long. V lost 7 bases to trimming and J lost 0 bases; unmatched junction nucleotides: 11. CDR3 sequence (DNA): TGTGCCAGCACCGAGGGGGACGGGACAGGCTCCTACGAGCAGTACTTC. It encodes CASTEGDGTGSYEQYF.

This clonotype was found many times. This chain links TRBV20-1 with TRBJ1-1; a possible D gene is TRBD1 (6 bases). Germline values: CDR1 DFQATT, CDR2 SNEGSKA (reference sequence). V was cut by 3 bases and J by 3 bases, with 11 bases left in between. The CDR3 is 13 amino acids. CDR3 loop: CSARLRGYTEAFF. For the CDR3, the DNA is TGCAGTGCTAGGCTAAGGGGGTACACTGAAGCTTTCTTT.

The chain couples TRBV12-3 or TRBV12-4 to TRBJ2-3; D is undetermined. There are 12 residues in the CDR3. Trimming shortened V by 8 bases and J by 2 bases, and 8 bases separated the two germline ends. Here the CDR3 reads CASPTNTDTQYF. CDR3 in DNA: TGTGCCAGCCCGACCAACACAGATACGCAGTATTTT.

CDR3 residues: CASSLAGNSDTQYF. In DNA, the CDR3 is TGTGCCAGCAGTCTAGCGGGGAATTCAGATACGCAGTATTTT. The chain carries TRBV6-1 and TRBJ2-3; 9 nucleotides agree with TRBD2. This CDR3 is 14 amino acids long. The V gene end was trimmed by 5 bases and the J gene end by 4 bases; junction bases not matched to a gene: 4. CDR1 is MNHNS and CDR2 is SASEGT in the germline V gene.

V usage is TRBV4-3 and J usage is TRBJ2-7; D is perhaps TRBD2 (5 bases). The V end was cut by 1 base, the J end by 0 bases, with 10 bases between. CDR1 is LGHNA, CDR2 YSLEER, per germline. CDR3 length: 15 residues. This CDR3 reads CASSQAKRTSYEQYF. The CDR3 region has the DNA TGCGCCAGCAGCCAAGCAAAGCGGACCTCCTACGAGCAGTACTTC.

The table lists this clonotype with a few counts. V usage is TRBV29-1 and J usage is TRBJ1-2; a possible D gene is TRBD1 (5 bases). This CDR3 comprises 12 residues. Trimming stripped 3 bases from V and 4 bases from J, with 9 bases between. CDR1 and CDR2 (germline): SQVTM, ANQGSEA. CDR3 sequence reads: CSVDSGGYGYTF. The CDR3 region has the DNA TGCAGCGTTGACTCGGGGGGCTATGGCTACACCTTC.

In this sample, this clonotype turned up many times. The J gene is TRBJ2-1, the V gene TRBV24-1; 8 bases match TRBD2. Germline CDR1 KGHDR, CDR2 SFDVKD. V lost 0 bases to trimming and J lost 0 bases; unmatched junction nucleotides: 6. The CDR3 sequence is 18 residues long. CDR3 sequence: CATSDLRSGATSYNEQFF. For the CDR3, the DNA is TGTGCCACCAGTGATTTGCGTAGCGGGGCCACCTCCTACAATGAGCAGTTCTTC.

This clonotype turned up a few times. The chain employs TRBV20-1 and TRBJ2-3, with a tentative D call TRBD2 (5 bases). There are 16 residues in the CDR3. Germline CDR1 is DFQATT and CDR2 is SNEGSKA (reference sequence). V dropped 0 bases and J dropped 0 bases, with 13 bases sitting between them. Here the CDR3 DNA reads TGCAGTGCTAGAGATTCTGGAGGCTTCAGCACAGATACGCAGTATTTT. Amino acids: CSARDSGGFSTDTQYF.

This clonotype was observed many times. The chain joins TRBV29-1 to TRBJ2-2; D is perhaps TRBD1 (5 bases). This CDR3 contains 13 residues. Trimming pared 6 bases from V and 5 bases from J, leaving 13 bases between. Germline CDR1 and CDR2: SQVTM and ANQGSEA. This CDR3 reads CSVDSVGTGELFF. CDR3 DNA: TGCAGCGTAGACAGTGTGGGTACCGGGGAGCTGTTTTTT.

This clonotype was seen only a few times. CDR3 loop: CASSRELNTEAFF. The DNA for the CDR3 is TGCGCCAGCAGCAGAGAACTGAACACTGAAGCTTTCTTT. V is TRBV5-1 and J is TRBJ1-1, with D unresolved. The germline gives CDR1 SGHRS, CDR2 YFSETQ. This CDR3 spans 13 amino acids. V dropped 4 bases and J dropped 0 bases, with 7 bases sitting between them.

The chain uses TRBV4-2 and TRBJ2-3; D uncertain. The CDR3 consists of 14 residues. The germline V gene has CDR1 LGHNA and CDR2 YNFKEQ. Trimming removed 1 base at V and 4 bases at J, with 9 bases between. The CDR3 is CASSQVVHSDTQYF. In DNA, the CDR3 is TGTGCCAGCAGCCAAGTGGTACATTCAGATACGCAGTATTTT.

This clonotype occurred a few times. The chain has TRBV12-3 or TRBV12-4 and TRBJ2-2; TRBD1 matches at 11 bases. V was pared by 7 bases and J by 5 bases, with 18 bases of the junction left unmatched. CDR3 size: 19 residues. CDR3 sequence: CASKSLTGTGGMWTGELFF. DNA for the CDR3: TGTGCCAGCAAGTCTCTCACCGGGACAGGGGGAATGTGGACCGGGGAGCTGTTTTTT.

There are many counts of this clonotype. This sequence joins TRBV7-9 and TRBJ2-3; unclear D gene. Trimming removed 5 bases from V and 2 bases from J, with 20 bases in between. Germline-derived CDR1 and CDR2 are SEHNR and FQNEAQ (reference sequence). The CDR3 is 17 amino acids. The CDR3: CASSPHPDRVYTDTQYF. CDR3 sequence (DNA): TGTGCCAGCAGCCCCCACCCGGACCGGGTTTACACAGATACGCAGTATTTT.

This chain links TRBV11-2 with TRBJ1-2, with 7 bases lining up with TRBD1. Germline-derived CDR1 and CDR2 are SGHAT and FQNNGV. This CDR3 is 16 amino acids long. J gave up 1 base and V 1 base, and 6 bases lay outside the gene matches. CDR3 DNA: TGTGCCAGCAGCTTAGTCACCGGGACAGTTAACTATGGCTACACCTTC. Its translation: CASSLVTGTVNYGYTF.

This clonotype appeared many times. The chain has TRBV5-6 and TRBJ1-2; weak D call: TRBD1 (5 bases). Germline CDR1 reads SGHDT; CDR2 reads YYEEEE. V lost 4 bases to trimming and J lost 5 bases, with 15 bases between them. This CDR3 region has 14 residues. The CDR3 region has the DNA TGTGCCAGCAGCCTAGGGGTCCAGAGATATGGCTACACCTTC. Translating gives CASSLGVQRYGYTF.

This clonotype has more than one count but fewer than ten. The chain joins TRBV28 to TRBJ2-6; D call uncertain. Looked up from germline, CDR1 is MDHEN and CDR2 is SYDVKM. This CDR3 region has 11 residues. The V end was cut by 9 bases, the J end by 5 bases, with 5 bases between. This CDR3 reads CASERANVLTF. The CDR3 nucleotides are TGTGCCAGTGAGAGGGCCAACGTCCTGACTTTC.

This clonotype was detected ten times or more. The gene calls are TRBV7-2 and TRBJ2-3, with 10 bases fitting TRBD2. The CDR3 spans 17 residues. Germline values: CDR1 SGHTA, CDR2 FQGNSA. Losses at the gene ends were 2 bases for V and 5 bases for J; bases not matched to a gene: 10. Here the CDR3 reads CASSLTWSSGGVDTQYF. For the CDR3, the DNA is TGTGCCAGCAGCTTAACGTGGTCTAGCGGGGGTGTAGATACGCAGTATTTT.

Written as DNA, the CDR3 is TGCAGCGATGGACTAGCGGGGCACAATGAGCAGTTCTTC. Its protein product is CSDGLAGHNEQFF. V usage is TRBV29-1 and J usage is TRBJ2-1, with 12 bases lining up with TRBD2. The CDR3 has 13 residues. After removal of 7 bases from V and 5 bases from J, the junction contained 3 bases not matched to a gene. The germline gives CDR1 SQVTM, CDR2 ANQGSEA.

V and J are TRBV11-2 and TRBJ2-3; D may be TRBD1 (5 bases). The germline V gene has CDR1 SGHAT and CDR2 FQNNGV. This CDR3 spans 17 amino acids. Trimming pared 1 base from V and 6 bases from J, leaving 20 bases between. The CDR3 sequence: CASSLGEQVPLLDTQYF. CDR3 in DNA: TGTGCCAGCAGCTTAGGTGAACAGGTTCCGCTCCTGGATACGCAGTATTTT.

In this sample, this clonotype turned up once. The rearrangement links TRBV28 to TRBJ1-4; D call uncertain. V was pared by 5 bases and J by 3 bases, with 13 bases between. The CDR3 runs to 15 residues. Germline CDR1 and CDR2: MDHEN and SYDVKM. CDR3 sequence reads: CASSAAAGPNEKLFF. The CDR3 region has the DNA TGTGCCAGCAGTGCCGCGGCAGGACCTAATGAAAAACTGTTTTTT.

This clonotype appeared many times. The chain uses TRBV10-2 and TRBJ2-1; 8 bases line up with TRBD2. V was clipped by 0 bases and J by 10 bases; unmatched bases: 11. Germline assignment: CDR1 WSHSY and CDR2 SAAADI. The CDR3 is made up of 16 amino acids. Here the CDR3 DNA reads TGCGCCAGCAGTGAGTCTATAAGCGGGGGCCGCCTCGAGCAGTTCTTC. It yields the protein CASSESISGGRLEQFF.